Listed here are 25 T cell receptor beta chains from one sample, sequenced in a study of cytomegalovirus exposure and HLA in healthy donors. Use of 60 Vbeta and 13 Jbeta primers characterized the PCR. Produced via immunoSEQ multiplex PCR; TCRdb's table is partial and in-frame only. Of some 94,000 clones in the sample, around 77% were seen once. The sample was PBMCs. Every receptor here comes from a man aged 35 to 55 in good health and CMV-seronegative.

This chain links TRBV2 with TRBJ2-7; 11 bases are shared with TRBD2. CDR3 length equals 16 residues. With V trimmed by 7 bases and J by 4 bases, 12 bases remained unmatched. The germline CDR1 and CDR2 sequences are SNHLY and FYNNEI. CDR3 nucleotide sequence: TGTGCCAGCAATAGGGGACTAGCGGCCCTAGGATACGAGCAGTACTTC. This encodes CASNRGLAALGYEQYF.

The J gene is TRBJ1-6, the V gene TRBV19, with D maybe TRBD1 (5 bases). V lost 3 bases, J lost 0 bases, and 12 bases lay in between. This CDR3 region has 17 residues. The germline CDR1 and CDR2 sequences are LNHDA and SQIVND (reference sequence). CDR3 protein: CASSIGGPSSYNSPLHF. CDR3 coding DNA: TGTGCCAGTAGTATCGGGGGACCGAGCTCCTATAATTCACCCCTCCACTTT.

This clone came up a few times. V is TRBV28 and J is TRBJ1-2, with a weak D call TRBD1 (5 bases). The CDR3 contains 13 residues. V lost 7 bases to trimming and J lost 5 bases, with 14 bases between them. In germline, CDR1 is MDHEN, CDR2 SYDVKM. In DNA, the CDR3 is TGTGCCAGCATCGCCAGGGAAACATATGGCTACACCTTC. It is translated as CASIARETYGYTF.

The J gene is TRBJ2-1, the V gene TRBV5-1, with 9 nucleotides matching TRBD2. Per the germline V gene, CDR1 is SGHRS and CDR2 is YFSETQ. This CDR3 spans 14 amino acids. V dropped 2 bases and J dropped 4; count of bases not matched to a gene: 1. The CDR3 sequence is CASSFAGGYNEQFF. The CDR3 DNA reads TGCGCCAGCAGCTTTGCGGGAGGGTACAATGAGCAGTTCTTC.

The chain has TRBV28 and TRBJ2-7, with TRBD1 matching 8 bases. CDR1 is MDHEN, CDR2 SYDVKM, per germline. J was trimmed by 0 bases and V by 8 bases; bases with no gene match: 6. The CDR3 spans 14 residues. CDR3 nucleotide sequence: TGTGCCAGCGGCAGACAGGGGTCCTCCTACGAGCAGTACTTC. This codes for CASGRQGSSYEQYF.

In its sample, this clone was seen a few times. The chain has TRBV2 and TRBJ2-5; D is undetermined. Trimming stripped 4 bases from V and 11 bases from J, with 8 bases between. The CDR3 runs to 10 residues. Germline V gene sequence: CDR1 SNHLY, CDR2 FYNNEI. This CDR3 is CASSVNEQYF. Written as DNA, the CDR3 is TGTGCCAGCAGTGTAAATGAGCAGTACTTC. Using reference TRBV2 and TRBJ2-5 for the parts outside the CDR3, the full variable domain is EPEVTQTPSHQVTQMGQEVILRCVPISNHLYFYWYRQILGQKVEFLVSFYNNEISEKSEIFDDQFSVERPDGSNFTLKIRSTKLEDSAMYFCASSVNEQYFGPGTRLLVL.

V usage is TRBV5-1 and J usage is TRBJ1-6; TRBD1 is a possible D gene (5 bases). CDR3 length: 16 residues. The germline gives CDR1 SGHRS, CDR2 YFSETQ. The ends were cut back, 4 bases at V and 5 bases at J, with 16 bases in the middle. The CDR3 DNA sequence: TGCGCCAGCAGCCCTAACCCAGGGCTAAATAATTCACCCCTCCACTTT. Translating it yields CASSPNPGLNNSPLHF.

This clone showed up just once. The CDR3 DNA follows: TGTGCCAGCTCACCTTGGGAGCAGGGGGCCCCCACTCATAATGAGCAGTTCTTC. Protein sequence: CASSPWEQGAPTHNEQFF. The chain has TRBV18 and TRBJ2-1, with 8 bases matching TRBD1. Germline CDR1 KGHSH, CDR2 LQKENI. V lost 3 bases to trimming and J lost 7 bases; unmatched junction nucleotides: 17. The CDR3 sequence is 18 residues long.

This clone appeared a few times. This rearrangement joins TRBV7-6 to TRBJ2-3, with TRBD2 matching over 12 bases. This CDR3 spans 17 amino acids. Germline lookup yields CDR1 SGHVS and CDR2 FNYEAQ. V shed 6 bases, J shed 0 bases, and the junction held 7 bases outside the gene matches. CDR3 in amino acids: CASRPLAGGRSTDTQYF. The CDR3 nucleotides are TGTGCCAGCAGGCCACTAGCGGGAGGCCGTAGCACAGATACGCAGTATTTT.

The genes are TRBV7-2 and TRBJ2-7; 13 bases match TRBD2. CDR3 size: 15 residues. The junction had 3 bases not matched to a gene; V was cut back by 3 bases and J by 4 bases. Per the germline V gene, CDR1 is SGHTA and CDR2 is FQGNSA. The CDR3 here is CASSLRTSGSYEQYF. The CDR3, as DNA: TGTGCCAGCAGCTTGCGGACTAGCGGGAGTTACGAGCAGTACTTC.

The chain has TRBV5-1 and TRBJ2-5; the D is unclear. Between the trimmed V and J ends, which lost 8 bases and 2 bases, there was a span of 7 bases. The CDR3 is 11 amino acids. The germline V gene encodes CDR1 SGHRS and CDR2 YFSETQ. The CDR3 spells CASTSQETQYF. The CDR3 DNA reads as TGCGCCAGTACTTCGCAAGAGACCCAGTACTTC.

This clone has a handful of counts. CDR3 DNA: TGCGCCAGCAGCCAAGACCCTTCCGGGACTAGCGGGTATACTATCACAGATACGCAGTATTTT. Its protein product is CASSQDPSGTSGYTITDTQYF. The gene calls are TRBV4-1 and TRBJ2-3; 12 nucleotides line up with TRBD2. CDR1 is MGHRA, CDR2 YSYEKL, per germline. Trimming took 0 bases from V and 2 from J; bases not matched to a gene: 15. This CDR3 comprises 21 residues.

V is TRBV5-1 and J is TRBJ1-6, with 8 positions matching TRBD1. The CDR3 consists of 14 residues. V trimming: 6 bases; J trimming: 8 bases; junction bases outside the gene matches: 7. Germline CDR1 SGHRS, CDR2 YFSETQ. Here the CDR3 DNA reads TGCGCCAGCACCCTTGACAGGGGATATTCACCCCTCCACTTT. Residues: CASTLDRGYSPLHF.

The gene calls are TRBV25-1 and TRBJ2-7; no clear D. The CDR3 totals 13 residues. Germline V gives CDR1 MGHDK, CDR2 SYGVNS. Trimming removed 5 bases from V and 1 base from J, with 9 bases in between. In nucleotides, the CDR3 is TGTGCCAGCAGTTCAACTGAGTCCTACGAGCAGTACTTC. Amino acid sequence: CASSSTESYEQYF.

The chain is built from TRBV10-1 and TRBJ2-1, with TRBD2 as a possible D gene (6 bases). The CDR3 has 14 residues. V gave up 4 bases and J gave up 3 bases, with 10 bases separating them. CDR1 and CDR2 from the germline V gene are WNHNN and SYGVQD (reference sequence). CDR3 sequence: CASSGRDFYNEQFF. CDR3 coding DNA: TGCGCCAGCAGTGGCCGGGACTTCTACAATGAGCAGTTCTTC.

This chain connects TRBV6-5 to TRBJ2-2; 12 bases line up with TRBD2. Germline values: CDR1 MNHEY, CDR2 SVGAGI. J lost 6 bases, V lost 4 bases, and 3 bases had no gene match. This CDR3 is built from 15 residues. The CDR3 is CASSWGLAGAGELFF. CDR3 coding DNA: TGTGCCAGCAGTTGGGGACTAGCGGGTGCCGGGGAGCTGTTTTTT.

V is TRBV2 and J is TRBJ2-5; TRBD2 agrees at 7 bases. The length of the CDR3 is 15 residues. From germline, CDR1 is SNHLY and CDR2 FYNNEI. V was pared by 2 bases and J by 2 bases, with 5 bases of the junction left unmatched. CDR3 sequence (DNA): TGTGCCAGCAGTGAAATGGGACTATCACAAGAGACCCAGTACTTC. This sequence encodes CASSEMGLSQETQYF.

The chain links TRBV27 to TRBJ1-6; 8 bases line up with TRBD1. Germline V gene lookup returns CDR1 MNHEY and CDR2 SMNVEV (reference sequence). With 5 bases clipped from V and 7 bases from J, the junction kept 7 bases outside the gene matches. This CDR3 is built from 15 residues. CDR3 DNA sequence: TGTGCCAGCAGTCCCGGACAGGGATTGAATTCACCCCTCCACTTT. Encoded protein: CASSPGQGLNSPLHF.

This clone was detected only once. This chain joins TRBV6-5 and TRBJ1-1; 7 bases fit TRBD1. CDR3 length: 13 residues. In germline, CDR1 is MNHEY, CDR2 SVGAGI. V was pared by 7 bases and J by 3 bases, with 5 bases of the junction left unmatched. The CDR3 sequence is CASKIRGDTEAFF. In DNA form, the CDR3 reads TGTGCCAGCAAGATCAGGGGGGACACTGAAGCTTTCTTT.

In DNA form, the CDR3 reads TGTGCCAGTAGTATCTCAGGGATGCCTGAAGCTTTCTTT. Protein: CASSISGMPEAFF. The chain joins TRBV19 to TRBJ1-1; weak D call: TRBD1 (5 bases). The CDR3 spans 13 residues. The V gene lost 3 bases and the J gene lost 6 bases, with 11 bases spanning the gap. The germline V gene encodes CDR1 LNHDA and CDR2 SQIVND (reference sequence). Complete variable domain (other parts from reference TRBV19 and TRBJ1-1): DGGITQSPKYLFRKEGQNVTLSCEQNLNHDAMYWYRQDPGQGLRLIYYSQIVNDFQKGDIAEGYSVSREKKESFPLTVTSAQKNPTAFYLCASSISGMPEAFFGQGTRLTVV.

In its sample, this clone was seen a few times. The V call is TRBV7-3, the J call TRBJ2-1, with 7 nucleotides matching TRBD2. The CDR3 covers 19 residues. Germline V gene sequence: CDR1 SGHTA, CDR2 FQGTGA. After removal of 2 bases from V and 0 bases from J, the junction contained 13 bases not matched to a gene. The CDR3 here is CASSLAGGGAGISYNEQFF. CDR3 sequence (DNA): TGTGCCAGCAGCTTAGCGGGCGGGGGAGCGGGGATCTCCTACAATGAGCAGTTCTTC.

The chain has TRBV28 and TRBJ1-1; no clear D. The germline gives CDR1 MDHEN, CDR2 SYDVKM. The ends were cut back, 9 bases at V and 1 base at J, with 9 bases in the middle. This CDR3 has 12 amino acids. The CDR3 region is CASWAGNTEAFF. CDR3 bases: TGTGCCAGTTGGGCAGGGAACACTGAAGCTTTCTTT.

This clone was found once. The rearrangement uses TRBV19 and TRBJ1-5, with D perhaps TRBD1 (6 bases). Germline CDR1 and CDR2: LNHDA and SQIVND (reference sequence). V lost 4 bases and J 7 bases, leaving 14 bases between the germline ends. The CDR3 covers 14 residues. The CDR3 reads CASSNEQGRQPQHF. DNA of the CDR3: TGTGCCAGTAGTAATGAACAGGGTCGACAGCCCCAGCATTTT.

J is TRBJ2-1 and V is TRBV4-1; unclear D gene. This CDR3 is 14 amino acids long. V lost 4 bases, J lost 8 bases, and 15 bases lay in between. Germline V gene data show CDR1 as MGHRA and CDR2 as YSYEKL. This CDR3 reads CASSPRLNSDEQFF. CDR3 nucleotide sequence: TGCGCCAGCAGCCCACGGTTGAACTCGGATGAGCAGTTCTTC.

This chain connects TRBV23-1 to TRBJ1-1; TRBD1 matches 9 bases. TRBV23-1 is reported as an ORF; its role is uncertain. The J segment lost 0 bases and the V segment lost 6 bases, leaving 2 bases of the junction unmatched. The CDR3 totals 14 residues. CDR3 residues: CASRDRGVNTEAFF. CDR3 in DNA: TGCGCCAGCAGGGACAGGGGCGTGAACACTGAAGCTTTCTTT.